This T cell receptor (beta chain) is drawn from a study of identical twins. The authors used template switching to add a universal primer site and gave cDNA unique molecular identifiers. TCRdb re-called the 5' RACE reads with MiXCR, one entry per CDR3 protein. Of roughly 570,000 distinct CDR3 sequences listed, roughly 9.5% are singletons. These data were likewise used in another study, on yellow fever vaccine responses in identical twins.

The sequencing sample was made of PBMCs. This sequence was found in a woman younger than 35 in good health.

The CDR3 DNA sequence: TGCGCCAGCAGCCCGATGGCGGGACAGGGGCGCGAGCAGTACTTC. Translating gives CASSPMAGQGREQYF. The chain carries TRBV5-1 and TRBJ2-7; 10 bases align to TRBD1. Germline V lookup: CDR1 SGHRS, CDR2 YFSETQ. The trim removed 4 bases at V and 6 bases at J, leaving 10 bases unmatched. This CDR3 contains 15 residues.